This TCR beta chain appears in the sequencing data of a study of CD8+ T cells in alopecia areata. In this sample, this clone turned up a few times. Its antigen is unknown. Study outcomes and limitations: Lesional scalp displayed greater clonality than normal scalp, most notably in alopecia totalis/universalis. Mouse data revealed clearer TCR sharing than patient data did, a gap possibly tied to HLA.

In alopecia areata patients, both lesional scalp punch biopsies and peripheral blood were collected. Extracted RNA was reverse transcribed into cDNA, the sequencing template. Libraries were prepared by immunoSEQ multiplex PCR; TCRdb keeps only in-frame clonotypes and omits some of them. The table records 120,000 or so clones, 50% to 60% of them present only once. The receptor's source is a human donor with alopecia areata. This material consisted of CD4+ T cells sorted from blood, taken at week 0.

CDR3: CASSELAYNEQFF. As DNA, the CDR3 is TGTGCCAGCAGTGAACTAGCGTACAATGAGCAGTTCTTC. The gene calls are TRBV2 and TRBJ2-1; possible D gene TRBD2, 6 bases. CDR1 and CDR2 (germline): SNHLY, FYNNEI. V was trimmed by 2 bases and J by 4 bases, leaving 6 bases between them. This CDR3 spans 13 amino acids.